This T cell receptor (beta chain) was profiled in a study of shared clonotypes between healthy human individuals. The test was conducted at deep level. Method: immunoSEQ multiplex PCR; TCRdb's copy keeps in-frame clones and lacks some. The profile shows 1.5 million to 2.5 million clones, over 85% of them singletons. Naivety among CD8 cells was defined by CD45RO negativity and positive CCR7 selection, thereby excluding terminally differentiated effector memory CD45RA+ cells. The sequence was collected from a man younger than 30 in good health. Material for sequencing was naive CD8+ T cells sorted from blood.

The CDR3 DNA follows: TGTGCCAGCAGCCCCCAGGACGAGCAGTACTTC. Its protein is CASSPQDEQYF. V usage is TRBV7-8 and J usage is TRBJ2-7; no reliable D call. V dropped 5 bases and J dropped 5 bases, with 7 bases sitting between them. Germline V gene sequence: CDR1 SGHVS, CDR2 FQNEAQ. This CDR3 has 11 residues.